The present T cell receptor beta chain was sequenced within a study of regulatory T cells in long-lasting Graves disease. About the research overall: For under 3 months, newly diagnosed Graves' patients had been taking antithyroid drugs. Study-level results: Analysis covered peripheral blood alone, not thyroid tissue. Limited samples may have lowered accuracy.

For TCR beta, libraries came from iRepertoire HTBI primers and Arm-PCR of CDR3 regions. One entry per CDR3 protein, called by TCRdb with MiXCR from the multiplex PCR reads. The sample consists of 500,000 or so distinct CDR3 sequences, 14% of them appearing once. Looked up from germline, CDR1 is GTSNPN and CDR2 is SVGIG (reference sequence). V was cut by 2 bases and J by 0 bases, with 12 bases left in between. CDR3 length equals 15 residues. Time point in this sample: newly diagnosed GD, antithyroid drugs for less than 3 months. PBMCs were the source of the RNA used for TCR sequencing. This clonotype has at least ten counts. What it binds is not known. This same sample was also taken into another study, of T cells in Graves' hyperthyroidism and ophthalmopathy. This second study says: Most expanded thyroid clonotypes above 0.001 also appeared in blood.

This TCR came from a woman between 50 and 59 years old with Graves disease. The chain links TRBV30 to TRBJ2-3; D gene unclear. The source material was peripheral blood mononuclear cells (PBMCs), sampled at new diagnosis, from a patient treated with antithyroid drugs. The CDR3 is CAWSRRPESTDTQYF. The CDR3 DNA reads TGTGCCTGGAGTAGGCGCCCAGAGAGCACAGATACGCAGTATTTT.